The clone carrying this TCR beta chain was counted ten times or more. Its antigen is not identified. TCRdb fed the multiplex PCR reads into MiXCR, producing one record per CDR3 protein. The sample consists of some 100,000 distinct CDR3 sequences, approximately 22% of them appearing once. The entry originates in a study of breast tumors, draining lymph nodes, adjacent tissues. Broader study findings: Tumor T cell lymph node origin was a supported hypothesis, not proven. Tumor repertoires ranked between lymph nodes and nontumor tissue in diversity, with V and J gene preferences. The data were judged consistent with most tumor T cells coming from lymph node and expanding in tumor.

Axillary draining lymph nodes of breast cancer patients supplied the node samples. J was trimmed by 7 bases and V by 5 bases; bases with no gene match: 13. CDR3 length: 15 amino acids. The germline gives CDR1 LNHDA, CDR2 SQIVND (reference sequence). Material for sequencing was axillary lymph node tissue. The clonotype comes from a female donor with breast cancer. Some clones in this sample may be carry-over from other donors' samples. This chain links TRBV19 with TRBJ2-7, with 8 bases fitting TRBD1. The CDR3 loop is CASSELRDRPLEQYF. CDR3 DNA sequence: TGTGCCAGTAGTGAACTCCGGGACAGGCCTTTGGAGCAGTACTTC.